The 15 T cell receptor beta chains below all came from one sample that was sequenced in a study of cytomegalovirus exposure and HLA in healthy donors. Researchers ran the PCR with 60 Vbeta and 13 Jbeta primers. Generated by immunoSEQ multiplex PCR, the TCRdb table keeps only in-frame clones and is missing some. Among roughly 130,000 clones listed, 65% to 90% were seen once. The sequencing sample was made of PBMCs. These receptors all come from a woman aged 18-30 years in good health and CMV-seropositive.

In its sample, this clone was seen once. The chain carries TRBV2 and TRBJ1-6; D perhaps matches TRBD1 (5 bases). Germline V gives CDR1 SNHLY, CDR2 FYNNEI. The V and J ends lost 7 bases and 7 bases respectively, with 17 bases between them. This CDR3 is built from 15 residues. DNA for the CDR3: TGTGCCAGCAAACAGGCCCCCGCGGGGAATTCACCCCTCCACTTT. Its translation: CASKQAPAGNSPLHF.

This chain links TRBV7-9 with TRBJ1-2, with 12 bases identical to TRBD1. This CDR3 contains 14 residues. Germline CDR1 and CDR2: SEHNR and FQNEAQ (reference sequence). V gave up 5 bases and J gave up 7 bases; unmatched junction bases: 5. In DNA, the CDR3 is TGTGCCAGCAGCCGCGGGACAGGGGGCTTTGGCTACACCTTC. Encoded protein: CASSRGTGGFGYTF.

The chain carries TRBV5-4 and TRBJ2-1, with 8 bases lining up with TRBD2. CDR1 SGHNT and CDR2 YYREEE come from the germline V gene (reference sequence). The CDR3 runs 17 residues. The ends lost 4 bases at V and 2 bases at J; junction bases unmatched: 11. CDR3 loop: CASSPGGGTRAYNEQFF. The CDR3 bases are TGTGCCAGCAGCCCCGGTGGGGGGACTAGGGCCTACAATGAGCAGTTCTTC.

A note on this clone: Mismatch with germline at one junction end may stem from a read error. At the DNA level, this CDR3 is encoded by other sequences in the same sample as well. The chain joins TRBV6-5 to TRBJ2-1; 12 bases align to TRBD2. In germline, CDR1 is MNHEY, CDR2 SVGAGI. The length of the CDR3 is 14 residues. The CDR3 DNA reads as TGCGCCAGCAGTCCAGGGACTAGCGGGCATGAGCAGTTCTTC. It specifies CASSPGTSGHEQFF.

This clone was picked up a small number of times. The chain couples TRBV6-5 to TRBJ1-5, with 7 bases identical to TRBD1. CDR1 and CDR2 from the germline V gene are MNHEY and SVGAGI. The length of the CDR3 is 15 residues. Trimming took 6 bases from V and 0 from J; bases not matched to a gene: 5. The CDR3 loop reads CASSTDRVSNQPQHF. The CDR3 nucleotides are TGTGCCAGCAGCACCGACAGGGTTAGCAATCAGCCCCAGCATTTT.

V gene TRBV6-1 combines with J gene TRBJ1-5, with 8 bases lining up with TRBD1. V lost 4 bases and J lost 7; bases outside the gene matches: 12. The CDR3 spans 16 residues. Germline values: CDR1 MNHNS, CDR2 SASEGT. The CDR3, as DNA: TGTGCCAGCAGTGGTGTGGCAGGGGGCGATGGGCAGCCCCAGCATTTT. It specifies CASSGVAGGDGQPQHF.

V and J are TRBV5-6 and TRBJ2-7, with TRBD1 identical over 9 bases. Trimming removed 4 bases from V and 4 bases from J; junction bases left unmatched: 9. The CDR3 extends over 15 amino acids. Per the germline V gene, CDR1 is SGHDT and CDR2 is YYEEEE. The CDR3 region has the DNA TGTGCCAGCAGCGGGGGGGGGACAGGGCTGTACGAGCAGTACTTC. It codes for CASSGGGTGLYEQYF.

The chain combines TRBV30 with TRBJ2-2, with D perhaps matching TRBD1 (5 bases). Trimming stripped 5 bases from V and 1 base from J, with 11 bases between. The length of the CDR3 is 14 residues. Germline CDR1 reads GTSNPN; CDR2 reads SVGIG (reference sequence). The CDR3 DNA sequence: TGTGCCTGGCGTCCTACAGGGAACACCGGGGAGCTGTTTTTT. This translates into CAWRPTGNTGELFF.

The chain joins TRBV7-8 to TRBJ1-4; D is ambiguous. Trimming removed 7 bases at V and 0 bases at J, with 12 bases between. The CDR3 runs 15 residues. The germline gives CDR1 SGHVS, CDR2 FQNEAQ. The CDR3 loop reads CASTLGVATNEKLFF. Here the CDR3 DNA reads TGTGCCAGCACCCTGGGCGTGGCAACTAATGAAAAACTGTTTTTT. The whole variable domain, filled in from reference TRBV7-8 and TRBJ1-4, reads GAGVSQSPRYKVAKRGQDVALRCDPISGHVSLFWYQQALGQGPEFLTYFQNEAQLDKSGLPSDRFFAERPEGSVSTLKIQRTQQEDSAVYLCASTLGVATNEKLFFGSGTQLSVL.

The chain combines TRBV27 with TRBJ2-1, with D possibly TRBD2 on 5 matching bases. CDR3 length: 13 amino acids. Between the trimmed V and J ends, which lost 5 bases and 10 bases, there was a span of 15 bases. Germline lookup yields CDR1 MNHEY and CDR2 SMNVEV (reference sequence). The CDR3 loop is CASSPRPGNEQFF. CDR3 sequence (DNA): TGTGCCAGCAGTCCCCGCCCGGGGAACGAGCAGTTCTTC.

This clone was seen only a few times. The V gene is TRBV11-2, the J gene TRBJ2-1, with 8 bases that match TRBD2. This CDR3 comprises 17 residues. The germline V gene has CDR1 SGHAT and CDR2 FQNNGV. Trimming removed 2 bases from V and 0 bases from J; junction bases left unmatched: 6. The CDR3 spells CASSLRAGTSSYNEQFF. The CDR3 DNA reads TGTGCCAGCAGCTTAAGGGCGGGGACTAGCTCCTACAATGAGCAGTTCTTC.

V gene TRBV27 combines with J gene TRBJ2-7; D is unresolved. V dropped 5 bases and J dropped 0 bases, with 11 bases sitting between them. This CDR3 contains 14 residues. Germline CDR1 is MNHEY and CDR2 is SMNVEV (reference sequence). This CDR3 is CASSPLSSSYEQYF. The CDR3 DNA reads TGTGCCAGCAGTCCCCTCTCCAGCTCCTACGAGCAGTACTTC.

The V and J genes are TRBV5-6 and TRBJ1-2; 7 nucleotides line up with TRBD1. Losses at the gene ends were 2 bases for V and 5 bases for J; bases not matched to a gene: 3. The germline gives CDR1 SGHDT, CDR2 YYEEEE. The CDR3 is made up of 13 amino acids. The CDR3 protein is CASSFVQGYGYTF. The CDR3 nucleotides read TGTGCCAGCAGCTTCGTACAGGGGTATGGCTACACCTTC.

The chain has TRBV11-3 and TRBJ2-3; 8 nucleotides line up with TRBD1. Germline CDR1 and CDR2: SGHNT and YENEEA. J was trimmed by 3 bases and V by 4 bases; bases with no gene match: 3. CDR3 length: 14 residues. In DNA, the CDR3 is TGTGCCAGCAGCTCCCGGACAGGGACAGATACGCAGTATTTT. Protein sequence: CASSSRTGTDTQYF.

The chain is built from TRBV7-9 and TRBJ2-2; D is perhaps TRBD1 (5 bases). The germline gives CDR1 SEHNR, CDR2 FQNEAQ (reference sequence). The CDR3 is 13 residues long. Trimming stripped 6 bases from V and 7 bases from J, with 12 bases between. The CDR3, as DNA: TGTGCCAGCAGAGGGATAGGGGTCGGGGAGCTGTTTTTT. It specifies CASRGIGVGELFF.